Shown below are 24 T cell receptor beta chains from a single sample sequenced in a study of cytomegalovirus exposure and HLA in healthy donors. Researchers ran the PCR with 60 Vbeta and 13 Jbeta primers. Generated by immunoSEQ multiplex PCR, the TCRdb table keeps only in-frame clones and is missing some. The sample carries 130,000 to 150,000 clones, around 70% recorded once. Sequencing was carried out using PBMCs. These receptors all come from a man between 35 and 55 years old in good health and CMV-seronegative.

CDR3: CASMPPRYTGELFF. CDR3 bases: TGTGCCAGCATGCCCCCCAGGTACACCGGGGAGCTGTTTTTT. The chain is built from TRBV28 and TRBJ2-2; D not certain. The CDR3 contains 14 residues. Germline V gives CDR1 MDHEN, CDR2 SYDVKM. V dropped 7 bases and J dropped 3 bases, with 12 bases sitting between them.

The chain recombines TRBV7-7 with TRBJ2-7, with D possibly matching TRBD1 (5 bases). V was cut by 10 bases and J by 5 bases, with 18 bases left in between. The germline V gene encodes CDR1 SSHAT and CDR2 FNYEAQ (reference sequence). The CDR3 contains 13 residues. This chain's CDR3 is CANIGHPPHEQYF. In DNA, the CDR3 is TGTGCCAACATTGGACACCCTCCCCACGAGCAGTACTTC.

The chain uses TRBV7-8 and TRBJ1-6; 8 bases are shared with TRBD1. The CDR3 runs to 14 residues. The germline gives CDR1 SGHVS, CDR2 FQNEAQ. With 5 bases clipped from V and 9 bases from J, the junction kept 6 bases outside the gene matches. CDR3 in amino acids: CASSLRDRSSPLHF. As DNA, the CDR3 is TGTGCCAGCAGCCTGAGGGACAGGTCTTCACCCCTCCACTTT.

This clone was found a few times. V gene TRBV5-6 combines with J gene TRBJ2-3, with D unclear. The V end was cut by 4 bases, the J end by 2 bases, with 8 bases between. The CDR3 is 13 amino acids. CDR1 is SGHDT, CDR2 YYEEEE, per germline. The CDR3 loop reads CASSLDPTDTQYF. The CDR3 DNA reads as TGTGCCAGCAGCCTAGACCCCACAGATACGCAGTATTTT.

This chain connects TRBV9 to TRBJ2-7; maybe TRBD1 (5 bases). Germline CDR1 SGDLS, CDR2 YYNGEE. Trimming stripped 3 bases from V and 3 bases from J, with 7 bases between. The CDR3 extends over 12 amino acids. The CDR3 bases are TGTGCCAGCAGCGCAGACAGCTACGAGCAGTACTTC. Protein sequence: CASSADSYEQYF.

This sequence joins TRBV4-1 and TRBJ2-1; 8 nucleotides line up with TRBD1. Trimming at V came to 1 base and at J to 9 bases, leaving 8 bases not matched to a gene. The CDR3 extends over 15 amino acids. Germline V gene data show CDR1 as MGHRA and CDR2 as YSYEKL. The CDR3, as DNA: TGCGCCAGCAGCCAAGGTCAGGGGGCATTCAGTGAGCAGTTCTTC. It is translated as CASSQGQGAFSEQFF.

The chain recombines TRBV2 with TRBJ1-2, with TRBD1 matching 8 bases. Trimming took 7 bases from V and 8 from J; bases not matched to a gene: 12. This CDR3 is built from 14 residues. Looked up from germline, CDR1 is SNHLY and CDR2 is FYNNEI. The CDR3: CASTDQGARHGYTF. For the CDR3, the DNA is TGTGCCAGCACGGACCAGGGGGCCCGCCACGGCTACACCTTC.

The chain carries TRBV27 and TRBJ1-5; 8 bases align to TRBD1. Looked up from germline, CDR1 is MNHEY and CDR2 is SMNVEV (reference sequence). The CDR3 consists of 14 residues. Unmatched junction bases numbered 4, after V lost 5 bases and J lost 4 bases. The CDR3 loop reads CASSITGGNQPQHF. The CDR3 DNA follows: TGTGCCAGCAGTATAACAGGGGGAAATCAGCCCCAGCATTTT.

This clone was counted a single time. J is TRBJ2-2 and V is TRBV6-5, with D possibly TRBD2 on 6 matching bases. Germline V lookup: CDR1 MNHEY, CDR2 SVGAGI. V gave up 2 bases and J gave up 1 base, with 8 bases separating them. This CDR3 region has 15 residues. In DNA, the CDR3 is TGTGCCAGCAGTTACGGGACTGGGAACACCGGGGAGCTGTTTTTT. Residues: CASSYGTGNTGELFF.

The V call is TRBV4-1, the J call TRBJ1-1, with D unclear. The CDR3 contains 13 residues. Per germline, CDR1 MGHRA and CDR2 YSYEKL. Trimming took 4 bases from V and 7 from J, leaving 13 bases between them. The DNA for the CDR3 is TGCGCCAGCAGCCCAGGAAGGTATAATGAAGCTTTCTTT. Translated: CASSPGRYNEAFF.

V and J are TRBV2 and TRBJ1-4; 7 positions agree with TRBD1. The V segment lost 7 bases and the J segment 4 bases; nucleotides outside the gene matches: 3. The CDR3 is 13 residues long. The germline CDR1 and CDR2 sequences are SNHLY and FYNNEI. This CDR3 is CASNRDSNEKLFF. The CDR3 region has the DNA TGTGCCAGCAATCGGGACAGTAATGAAAAACTGTTTTTT.

As concerns this clone: This is likely a read error, given that the CDR3 carries no conserved phenylalanine or tryptophan at its end. No DNA is shown, since the ends of the CDR3 on it are uncertain; the CDR3 is the one TCRdb lists. The genes are TRBV15 and TRBJ2-7; the D call of TRBD2 is as the table states it, not checked on the DNA. Looked up from germline, CDR1 is LNHNV and CDR2 is YYDKDF (reference sequence). The CDR3 has 14 amino acids, counting both end residues. The CDR3 sequence: CATSLGGEGRSMYL.

The rearrangement uses TRBV6-1 and TRBJ1-6; TRBD1 matches 10 bases. V lost 7 bases to trimming and J lost 9 bases; unmatched junction nucleotides: 9. The V gene's germline CDR1 is MNHNS and CDR2 SASEGT. This CDR3 region has 15 residues. This chain's CDR3 is CASTSGQGGSSPLHF. The CDR3 DNA reads as TGTGCCAGCACTTCCGGACAGGGGGGTAGTTCACCCCTCCACTTT.

The chain combines TRBV10-3 with TRBJ1-1; perhaps TRBD1 as D (5 bases). V was cut by 10 bases and J by 3 bases, with 12 bases left in between. This CDR3 is built from 12 residues. CDR1 and CDR2 from the germline V gene are ENHRY and SYGVKD. DNA for the CDR3: TGTGCCACCCGGGGGGGGGACACTGAAGCTTTCTTT. It encodes CATRGGDTEAFF.

The J gene is TRBJ2-7, the V gene TRBV27, with 10 bases identical to TRBD2. Germline V gives CDR1 MNHEY, CDR2 SMNVEV (reference sequence). V lost 4 bases, J lost 3 bases, and 12 bases stayed unmatched. The CDR3 spans 17 residues. The CDR3 DNA is TGTGCCAGCAGTTCGGGCTCCCCTAGCGGGAGTCTCTACGAGCAGTACTTC. It yields the protein CASSSGSPSGSLYEQYF.

This sequence joins TRBV6-1 and TRBJ1-2, with 9 bases lining up with TRBD1. J was trimmed by 3 bases and V by 4 bases; bases with no gene match: 3. The CDR3 extends over 14 amino acids. Germline V lookup: CDR1 MNHNS, CDR2 SASEGT. CDR3 bases: TGTGCCAGCAGTGGGACAGGGGTCGACTATGGCTACACCTTC. It translates to CASSGTGVDYGYTF.

With respect to this clone: One end of the junction fails to match germline, which may point to a read error. The chain carries TRBV4-1 and TRBJ1-2, with TRBD1 identical over 10 bases. Germline V gene data show CDR1 as MGHRA and CDR2 as YSYEKL. CDR3 length: 15 residues. CDR3 loop: CASSRPGQGPQGYPF. In DNA form, the CDR3 reads TGCGCCAGCAGCCGACCGGGACAGGGGCCTCAGGGCTACCCCTTC.

This clone was detected only a few times. The chain employs TRBV5-6 and TRBJ1-1, with D possibly matching TRBD1 (6 bases). This CDR3 region has 14 residues. Deletions cut 1 base from V and 6 bases from J, with 13 bases between. Germline values: CDR1 SGHDT, CDR2 YYEEEE. CDR3 residues: CASSLPGPGAEAFF. DNA for the CDR3: TGTGCCAGCAGCTTGCCGGGCCCAGGGGCTGAAGCTTTCTTT. The variable domain in full, with the rest retrieved from reference TRBV5-6 and TRBJ1-1, is DAGVTQSPTHLIKTRGQQVTLRCSPKSGHDTVSWYQQALGQGPQFIFQYYEEEERQRGNFPDRFSGHQFPNYSSELNVNALLLGDSALYLCASSLPGPGAEAFFGQGTRLTVV.

J is TRBJ1-2 and V is TRBV23-1; 7 bases match TRBD1. Being an ORF, TRBV23-1 has a function that is uncertain. This CDR3 region has 14 residues. J gave up 5 bases and V 6 bases, and 9 bases lay outside the gene matches. The CDR3: CASRSGQLKYGYTF. CDR3 sequence (DNA): TGCGCCAGCAGGTCGGGACAGTTGAAGTATGGCTACACCTTC.

The chain uses TRBV5-6 and TRBJ1-2; 7 nucleotides match TRBD1. Trimming cost V 5 bases and J 6 bases; bases outside gene matches: 7. CDR1 SGHDT and CDR2 YYEEEE come from the germline V gene. The length of the CDR3 is 13 residues. Here the CDR3 reads CASSLGGGDGYTF. In nucleotides, the CDR3 is TGTGCCAGCAGTTTAGGGGGCGGAGATGGCTACACCTTC.

This clone was observed a single time. This chain joins TRBV7-6 and TRBJ1-5, with D possibly matching TRBD1 (6 bases). CDR1 and CDR2 from the germline V gene are SGHVS and FNYEAQ. CDR3 length equals 16 residues. The V end lost 1 base, the J end lost 4 bases, and 14 bases lay between the germline ends. CDR3 loop: CASSLVAGESNQPQHF. Written as DNA, the CDR3 is TGTGCCAGCAGCTTAGTTGCAGGGGAGTCGAATCAGCCCCAGCATTTT.

The chain recombines TRBV5-6 with TRBJ1-2; the match to TRBD1 covers 7 bases. CDR1 is SGHDT and CDR2 is YYEEEE in the germline V gene. CDR3 size: 15 residues. Trimming took 4 bases from V and 5 from J; bases not matched to a gene: 11. The CDR3 coding sequence is TGTGCCAGCAGCCTCCTTTTGACAGGGCAATATGGCTACACCTTC. Protein: CASSLLLTGQYGYTF.

Remarks on this clone: Different DNA sequences within this sample yield the same CDR3. V gene TRBV27 combines with J gene TRBJ2-7, with TRBD1 matching over 10 bases. The CDR3 loop spans 12 amino acids. Trimming removed 9 bases from V and 3 bases from J; junction bases left unmatched: 2. Germline values: CDR1 MNHEY, CDR2 SMNVEV (reference sequence). The CDR3 DNA reads as TGTGCCAGTCGGACAGGGGGCTACGAGCAGTACTTC. Translating it yields CASRTGGYEQYF.

Only a few counts were recorded for this clone. V and J are TRBV5-1 and TRBJ2-7; D is unresolved. V was shortened by 0 bases and J by 6 bases, with 13 bases between the two germline ends. The CDR3 extends over 14 amino acids. Looked up from germline, CDR1 is SGHRS and CDR2 is YFSETQ. CDR3: CASSLVPRIAEQYF. For the CDR3, the DNA is TGCGCCAGCAGCTTGGTTCCCAGGATCGCCGAGCAGTACTTC.